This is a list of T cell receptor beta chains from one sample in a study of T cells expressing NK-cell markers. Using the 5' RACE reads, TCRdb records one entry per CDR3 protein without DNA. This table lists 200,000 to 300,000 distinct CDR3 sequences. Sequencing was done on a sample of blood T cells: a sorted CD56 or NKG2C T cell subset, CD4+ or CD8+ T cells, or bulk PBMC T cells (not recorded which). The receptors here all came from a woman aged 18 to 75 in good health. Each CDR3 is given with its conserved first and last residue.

CAISESGGNEQFF	TRBV10-3	TRBJ2-1
CSASTGTGVYF	TRBV20-1	TRBJ2-4
CATALGETQYF	TRBV19	TRBJ2-5
CASSVEFGLAGGETQYF	TRBV9	TRBJ2-5
CASSLLKGLGGSYNEQFF	TRBV11-2	TRBJ2-1
CASSKGYSVSGNIQYF	TRBV5-1	TRBJ2-4
CASSLGLLRAQYF	TRBV7-2	TRBJ2-5
CASSESPGIQFF	TRBV10-1	TRBJ2-1
CASSLSRGGAYNEQFF	TRBV7-2	TRBJ2-1
CASRLAGKTGELFF	TRBV6-1	TRBJ2-2
CASSLLLADTGELFF	TRBV5-1	TRBJ2-2
CSARAGGNNQPQHF	TRBV20-1	TRBJ1-5
CASSWTSGSEYEQYF	TRBV7-8	TRBJ2-7
CASRNGGVSTDTQYF	TRBV6-1	TRBJ2-3
CASSLSARAPYYNSPLHF	TRBV7-8	TRBJ1-6
CASSLSVTGELFF	TRBV12-3/TRBV12-4	TRBJ2-2
CSARAHGGGTDTQYF	TRBV20-1	TRBJ2-3
CASSSGSGFNQPQHF	TRBV12-3/TRBV12-4	TRBJ1-5
CASRRQGMDADTQYF	TRBV12-3/TRBV12-4	TRBJ2-3
CASSLGGTKQETQYF	TRBV7-9	TRBJ2-5
CASSLQGAGTSDTQYF	TRBV4-1	TRBJ2-3